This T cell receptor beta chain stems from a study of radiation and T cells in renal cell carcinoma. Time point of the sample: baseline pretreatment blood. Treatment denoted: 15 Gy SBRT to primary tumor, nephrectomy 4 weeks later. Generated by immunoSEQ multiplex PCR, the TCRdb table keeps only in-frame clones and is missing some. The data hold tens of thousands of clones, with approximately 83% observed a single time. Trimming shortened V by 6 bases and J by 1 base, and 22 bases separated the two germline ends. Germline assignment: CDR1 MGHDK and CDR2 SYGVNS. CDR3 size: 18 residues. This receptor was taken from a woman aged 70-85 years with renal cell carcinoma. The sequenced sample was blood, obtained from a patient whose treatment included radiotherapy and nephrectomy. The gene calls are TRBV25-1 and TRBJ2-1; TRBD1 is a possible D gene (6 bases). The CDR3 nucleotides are TGTGCCAGCAGGGGTGGGAGTACAGGGTCGCGATCCTACAATGAGCAGTTCTTC. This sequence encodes CASRGGSTGSRSYNEQFF.